Presented here are 21 T cell receptor beta chains from one specimen sequenced in a study of neurological immune-mediated disorders. Stated time point: technical triplicate 1. Via MiXCR, TCRdb re-called the 5' RACE reads, giving one row per CDR3 protein. Of 30,000 to 40,000 distinct CDR3 sequences in the sample, 11% were seen once. Sequencing input: PBMCs. The receptors come from a man between 60 and 75 years old with HTLV-1-associated myelopathy (HAM/TSP).

This clonotype was seen at least ten times. The chain employs TRBV18 and TRBJ1-4, with D possibly TRBD1 on 6 matching bases. Germline V gene lookup returns CDR1 KGHSH and CDR2 LQKENI. The V and J ends lost 2 bases and 3 bases respectively, with 10 bases between them. The CDR3 extends over 15 amino acids. The CDR3 region has the DNA TGTGCCAGCTCACCAACGGACAGTCCTAATGAAAAACTGTTTTTT. Translated, it gives CASSPTDSPNEKLFF.

This clonotype was observed many times. The J gene is TRBJ1-6, the V gene TRBV9; D is unresolved. CDR3 length equals 15 residues. The germline gives CDR1 SGDLS, CDR2 YYNGEE. Deletions cut 4 bases from V and 7 bases from J, with 15 bases between. CDR3 coding DNA: TGTGCCAGCAGCACATCCTCTGACCGGAATTCACCCCTCCACTTT. This encodes CASSTSSDRNSPLHF.

This clonotype was observed at least ten times. The chain couples TRBV6-4 to TRBJ2-1; 7 nucleotides line up with TRBD2. There are 17 residues in the CDR3. Germline assignment: CDR1 MRHNA and CDR2 SNTAGT. V gave up 0 bases and J gave up 7 bases; unmatched junction bases: 12. The CDR3 coding sequence is TGTGCCAGCAGTGACTCAGGTGGGAACTACGGGGGGAATGAGCAGTTCTTC. Translation: CASSDSGGNYGGNEQFF.

Many counts were recorded for this clonotype. This chain uses TRBV20-1 with TRBJ1-3; tentatively, D is TRBD1 (5 bases). CDR3 size: 16 residues. V lost 0 bases to trimming and J lost 2 bases, with 14 bases between them. Germline V gene lookup returns CDR1 DFQATT and CDR2 SNEGSKA (reference sequence). The CDR3 DNA follows: TGCAGTGCTAGAGATTCTACCCGGGGCCCTGGAAACACCATATATTTT. It specifies CSARDSTRGPGNTIYF.

In this sample, this clonotype turned up many times. The chain joins TRBV20-1 to TRBJ2-7, with 7 nucleotides matching TRBD1. With 6 bases clipped from V and 5 bases from J, the junction kept 7 bases outside the gene matches. Germline V lookup: CDR1 DFQATT, CDR2 SNEGSKA (reference sequence). The CDR3 contains 12 residues. The CDR3 sequence: CSAGTDRHEQYF. Written as DNA, the CDR3 is TGCAGTGCGGGGACAGATCGGCACGAGCAGTACTTC.

This clonotype was detected ten times or more. The CDR3 DNA reads as TGTGCCAGCAGCCTGGGACAGGGCAACTATGGCTACACCTTC. Its protein product is CASSLGQGNYGYTF. This chain joins TRBV2 and TRBJ1-2, with TRBD1 matching 9 bases. The germline V gene encodes CDR1 SNHLY and CDR2 FYNNEI. The CDR3 is made up of 14 amino acids. V lost 6 bases to trimming and J lost 2 bases; unmatched junction nucleotides: 4. Complete variable domain (other parts from reference TRBV2 and TRBJ1-2): EPEVTQTPSHQVTQMGQEVILRCVPISNHLYFYWYRQILGQKVEFLVSFYNNEISEKSEIFDDQFSVERPDGSNFTLKIRSTKLEDSAMYFCASSLGQGNYGYTFGSGTRLTVV.

The sample holds many counts of this clonotype. The chain employs TRBV7-3 and TRBJ2-5; D uncertain. The CDR3 runs 13 residues. V was pared by 4 bases and J by 0 bases, with 6 bases between. The V gene's germline CDR1 is SGHTA and CDR2 FQGTGA. CDR3 protein: CASSSQYQETQYF. The CDR3 DNA reads as TGTGCCAGCAGCTCCCAGTACCAAGAGACCCAGTACTTC. Full variable domain (remainder filled in from reference TRBV7-3 and TRBJ2-5): GAGVSQTPSNKVTEKGKYVELRCDPISGHTALYWYRQSLGQGPEFLIYFQGTGAADDSGLPNDRFFAVRPEGSVSTLKIQRTERGDSAVYLCASSSQYQETQYFGPGTRLLVL.

The CDR3 spells CSARDMVVGDTEAFF. The CDR3 DNA reads TGCAGTGCTAGAGATATGGTAGTAGGGGACACTGAAGCTTTCTTT. The chain employs TRBV20-1 and TRBJ1-1, with D possibly TRBD1 on 5 matching bases. V lost 0 bases and J lost 3, with 14 bases in between. The CDR3 runs to 15 residues. Germline V gives CDR1 DFQATT, CDR2 SNEGSKA (reference sequence).

The table lists this clonotype with many counts. This chain uses TRBV15 with TRBJ2-1; 8 positions match TRBD1. The CDR3 is 15 residues long. V lost 4 bases and J lost 1; bases outside the gene matches: 3. Germline V gives CDR1 LNHNV, CDR2 YYDKDF (reference sequence). CDR3 in amino acids: CATSTDRASYNEQFF. The CDR3 DNA is TGTGCCACCAGCACGGACAGGGCATCCTACAATGAGCAGTTCTTC.

In its sample, this clonotype was seen many times. The chain employs TRBV9 and TRBJ2-3; TRBD2 matches at 8 bases. The CDR3 spans 15 residues. Per the germline V gene, CDR1 is SGDLS and CDR2 is YYNGEE. V trimming: 7 bases; J trimming: 3 bases; junction bases outside the gene matches: 10. CDR3 nucleotide sequence: TGTGCCAGCTCCCTCGGGGGGGGGCTGACAGATACGCAGTATTTT. Translating gives CASSLGGGLTDTQYF.

Notes on this clonotype: Given a much more abundant clone one base away, this may be a read error. This rearrangement joins TRBV5-1 to TRBJ1-2, with 7 bases identical to TRBD1. Germline loops: CDR1 SGHRS, CDR2 YFSETQ. CDR3 length: 15 residues. CDR3 amino acids: CASSLTGASNYVYTF. The CDR3 bases are TGCGCCAGCAGCCTCACAGGGGCCTCTAACTATGTCTACACCTTC. Looking up the rest from reference TRBV5-1 and TRBJ1-2 gives the full variable domain: KAGVTQTPRYLIKTRGQQVTLSCSPISGHRSVSWYQQTPGQGLQFLFEYFSETQRNKGNFPGRFSGRQFSNSRSEMNVSTLELGDSALYLCASSLTGASNYVYTFGSGTRLTVV.

This clonotype was detected ten times or more. The chain employs TRBV28 and TRBJ2-1, with 10 positions matching TRBD2. This CDR3 spans 20 amino acids. The germline V gene has CDR1 MDHEN and CDR2 SYDVKM. V was clipped by 3 bases and J by 1 base; unmatched bases: 15. CDR3 bases: TGTGCCAGCAGTTTTGAGGCTAGCGGGAGTCTCAAGGTGTCCTACAATGAGCAGTTCTTC. Its protein product is CASSFEASGSLKVSYNEQFF.

This clonotype appeared many times. The junction departs from germline at one end; a sequencing error may be responsible. This chain joins TRBV5-6 and TRBJ2-5; TRBD1 matches at 9 bases. The CDR3 extends over 14 amino acids. Germline CDR1 SGHDT, CDR2 YYEEEE. The CDR3 nucleotides are TGTGCCAGCATCATCCGGGACAGGGTTTCCCATGCGGACTTC. It translates to CASIIRDRVSHADF.

Ten or more counts support this clonotype. The chain links TRBV14 to TRBJ2-7; D is undetermined. V was cut by 4 bases and J by 0 bases, with 13 bases left in between. The CDR3 is 15 amino acids. Germline V lookup: CDR1 SGHDN, CDR2 FVKESK. Here the CDR3 reads CASSLKGATSYEQYF. In nucleotides, the CDR3 is TGTGCCAGCAGCCTCAAGGGCGCTACCTCCTACGAGCAGTACTTC.

The chain couples TRBV20-1 to TRBJ1-1; TRBD1 is a possible D gene (5 bases). Trimming took 0 bases from V and 4 from J, leaving 12 bases between them. The CDR3 runs 14 residues. Germline values: CDR1 DFQATT, CDR2 SNEGSKA (reference sequence). CDR3 sequence: CSARDGGGSTEAFF. The CDR3 DNA sequence: TGCAGTGCTAGAGATGGGGGGGGAAGCACTGAAGCTTTCTTT.

This clonotype showed up many times. V gene TRBV18 combines with J gene TRBJ2-7; tentative D call: TRBD2 (7 bases). CDR3 size: 17 residues. V dropped 5 bases and J dropped 4 bases, with 24 bases sitting between them. Germline CDR1 KGHSH, CDR2 LQKENI. CDR3 sequence reads: CASSTALRGRAGYEQYF. CDR3 bases: TGTGCCAGCTCAACCGCACTCAGGGGCAGAGCGGGATACGAGCAGTACTTC.

The J gene is TRBJ2-1, the V gene TRBV28, with D possibly being TRBD2 (5 bases). Germline CDR1 reads MDHEN; CDR2 reads SYDVKM. V was cut by 3 bases and J by 7 bases, with 22 bases left in between. This CDR3 is 17 amino acids long. CDR3 amino acids: CASSLGPRGYGSNEQFF. In DNA form, the CDR3 reads TGTGCCAGCAGTTTGGGTCCCCGGGGATATGGATCTAATGAGCAGTTCTTC.

This clonotype was detected many times. The rearrangement links TRBV27 to TRBJ2-1; 12 nucleotides align to TRBD1. CDR3 length: 14 amino acids. With 7 bases clipped from V and 9 bases from J, the junction kept 7 bases outside the gene matches. In germline, CDR1 is MNHEY, CDR2 SMNVEV (reference sequence). CDR3 nucleotides: TGTGCCAGCAAGTGGGACAGGGGGCGCGGTGAGCAGTTCTTC. The encoded protein is CASKWDRGRGEQFF.

This clonotype occurred many times. This chain joins TRBV5-6 and TRBJ2-3; 8 positions match TRBD2. The CDR3 spans 14 residues. Unmatched junction bases numbered 8, after V lost 2 bases and J lost 9 bases. Germline loops: CDR1 SGHDT, CDR2 YYEEEE. CDR3 region: CASSFSGSVGTQYF. The CDR3, as DNA: TGTGCCAGCAGCTTCAGCGGGAGTGTCGGGACGCAGTATTTT.

This clonotype was recorded at least ten times. The CDR3 DNA reads TGTGCCAGCAGCGGAAATTGGGACAGGGGATCCTACGAGCAGTACTTC. Its protein product is CASSGNWDRGSYEQYF. The chain carries TRBV9 and TRBJ2-7; 10 nucleotides align to TRBD1. Unmatched junction bases numbered 7, after V lost 3 bases and J lost 1 base. Looked up from germline, CDR1 is SGDLS and CDR2 is YYNGEE. The CDR3 is 16 residues long.

This clonotype has more than one count but fewer than ten. The chain uses TRBV12-3 or TRBV12-4 and TRBJ2-1, with 12 positions matching TRBD1. The length of the CDR3 is 14 residues. V was clipped by 6 bases and J by 7 bases; unmatched bases: 4. Here the CDR3 reads CASSGTGGVNEQFF. For the CDR3, the DNA is TGTGCCAGCAGCGGGACAGGGGGCGTGAATGAGCAGTTCTTC.